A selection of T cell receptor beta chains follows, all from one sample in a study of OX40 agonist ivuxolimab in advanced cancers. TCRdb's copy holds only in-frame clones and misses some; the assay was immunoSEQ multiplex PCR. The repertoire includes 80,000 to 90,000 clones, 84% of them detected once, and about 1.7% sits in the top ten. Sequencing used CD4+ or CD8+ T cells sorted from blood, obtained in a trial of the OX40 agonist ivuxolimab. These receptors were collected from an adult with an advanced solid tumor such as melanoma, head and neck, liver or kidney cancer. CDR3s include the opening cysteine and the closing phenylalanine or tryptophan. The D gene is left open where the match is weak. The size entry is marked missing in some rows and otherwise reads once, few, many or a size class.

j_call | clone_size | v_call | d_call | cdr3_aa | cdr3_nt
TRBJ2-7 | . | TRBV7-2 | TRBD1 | CASSWDRDRAYEQYF | TGTGCCAGCAGCTGGGACCGGGACAGGGCCTACGAGCAGTACTTC
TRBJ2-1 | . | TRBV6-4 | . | CASSITGRTYNEQFF | TGTGCCAGCAGTATCACAGGAAGAACCTACAATGAGCAGTTCTTC
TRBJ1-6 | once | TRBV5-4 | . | CASSAGVINSPLHF | TGTGCCAGCAGCGCAGGGGTAATAAATTCACCCCTCCACTTT
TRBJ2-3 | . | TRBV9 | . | CASSVDRTDTQYF | TGTGCCAGCAGCGTAGACCGCACAGATACGCAGTATTTT
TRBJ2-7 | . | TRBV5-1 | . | CASSRETGRAEQYF | TGCGCCAGCAGCCGAGAGACAGGGAGGGCCGAGCAGTACTTC
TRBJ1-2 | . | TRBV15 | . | CATSSKWDYGYTF | TGTGCCACCAGCAGTAAGTGGGACTATGGCTACACCTTC
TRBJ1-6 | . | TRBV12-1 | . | CASSSQGSLPYNSPLHF | TGTGCCAGCAGCTCTCAGGGTTCTCTGCCCTATAATTCACCCCTCCACTTT
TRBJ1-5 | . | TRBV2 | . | CASSVQGGGNQPQHF | TGTGCCAGCAGTGTACAGGGCGGGGGGAATCAGCCCCAGCATTTT
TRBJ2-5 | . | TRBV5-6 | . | CASSLPAGETQYF | TGTGCCAGCAGCTTGCCTGCGGGCGAGACCCAGTACTTC
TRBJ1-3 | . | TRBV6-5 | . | CASSDGLSSGNAIYF | TGTGCCAGCAGCGACGGCTTGAGCTCTGGAAACGCCATATATTTT
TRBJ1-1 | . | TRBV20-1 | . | CSAVNGGRAFF | TGCAGTGCTGTAAACGGGGGAAGGGCTTTCTTT
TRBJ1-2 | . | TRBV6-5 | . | CASTAGPGFGYGYTF | TGTGCCAGCACCGCCGGGCCGGGGTTCGGCTATGGCTACACCTTC
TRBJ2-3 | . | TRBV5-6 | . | CASSTARSPRTDTQYF | TGTGCCAGCAGTACCGCGAGGAGTCCACGTACAGATACGCAGTATTTT